The next 18 T cell receptor beta chains were all read from a single sample in a study of OX40 agonist ivuxolimab in advanced cancers. Clones were sequenced by immunoSEQ multiplex PCR, and TCRdb holds only the in-frame ones, with some missing. The sample has fewer than 90,000 clones, approximately 83% seen once. This material consisted of CD4+ or CD8+ T cells sorted from blood, taken in a trial of the OX40 agonist ivuxolimab. The receptor set was obtained from an adult with an advanced solid tumor such as melanoma, head and neck, liver or kidney cancer.

V is TRBV11-3 and J is TRBJ1-3; tentative D call: TRBD1 (6 bases). CDR1 and CDR2 from the germline V gene are SGHNT and YENEEA. V was cut by 5 bases and J by 2 bases, with 10 bases left in between. The CDR3 has 14 residues. The CDR3 DNA follows: TGTGCCAGCAGCATAAACAGGGCTGGAAACACCATATATTTT. It encodes CASSINRAGNTIYF.

The chain carries TRBV30 and TRBJ1-2; no clear D. Germline V lookup: CDR1 GTSNPN, CDR2 SVGIG (reference sequence). The CDR3 runs to 14 residues. With 0 bases removed from V and 4 bases from J, the gap between germline ends came to 12 bases. CDR3 nucleotide sequence: TGTGCCTGGAGTGTAGACGCAACCTCCTATGGCTACACCTTC. Translation: CAWSVDATSYGYTF.

The chain joins TRBV5-6 to TRBJ2-1; 7 bases map to TRBD2. Germline assignment: CDR1 SGHDT and CDR2 YYEEEE. The trim removed 3 bases at V and 2 bases at J, leaving 2 bases unmatched. The length of the CDR3 is 14 residues. CDR3 loop: CASSSLAAYNEQFF. CDR3 bases: TGTGCCAGCAGCTCTCTAGCGGCCTACAATGAGCAGTTCTTC.

The rearrangement joins TRBV6-6 to TRBJ2-2, with TRBD2 as a possible D gene (5 bases). Trimming shortened V by 4 bases and J by 8 bases, and 11 bases separated the two germline ends. Germline loops: CDR1 MNHNY, CDR2 SVGAGI (reference sequence). The CDR3 is 13 residues long. CDR3 DNA: TGTGCCAGCAGTTTCGGGAATGGAGGGGAGCTGTTTTTT. Its protein product is CASSFGNGGELFF.

The chain uses TRBV6-5 and TRBJ1-2; D gene uncertain. From germline, CDR1 is MNHEY and CDR2 SVGAGI. The CDR3 spans 13 residues. Trimming left V 3 bases short and J 2 bases short, with 7 bases between. This chain's CDR3 is CASSYSGNYGYTF. The CDR3, as DNA: TGTGCCAGCAGTTATTCGGGGAACTATGGCTACACCTTC.

The CDR3 DNA follows: TGTGCCAGCAGCTTCCGCCCACTCACAGATACGCAGTATTTT. Protein sequence: CASSFRPLTDTQYF. The V and J genes are TRBV11-3 and TRBJ2-3; no clear D gene. The germline V gene has CDR1 SGHNT and CDR2 YENEEA. Trimming cost V 3 bases and J 2 bases, with 9 bases left between them. This CDR3 has 14 residues.

This clone has just one count. The genes are TRBV18 and TRBJ1-2, with 7 bases identical to TRBD1. The germline CDR1 and CDR2 sequences are KGHSH and LQKENI. CDR3 size: 16 residues. The trim removed 2 bases at V and 3 bases at J, leaving 9 bases unmatched. In DNA form, the CDR3 reads TGTGCCAGCTCACCAGGCTTTGGAGGGGGCTACTATGGCTACACCTTC. It encodes CASSPGFGGGYYGYTF.

The chain carries TRBV7-2 and TRBJ2-3, with TRBD1 matching over 10 bases. The germline V gene encodes CDR1 SGHTA and CDR2 FQGNSA. The V and J ends lost 4 bases and 3 bases, in that order; junction bases with no gene match: 7. The CDR3 loop spans 16 amino acids. The CDR3 nucleotides are TGTGCCAGCAGCTCCTCCCGGGACAGGGGTACAGATACGCAGTATTTT. Protein sequence: CASSSSRDRGTDTQYF.

The V gene is TRBV2, the J gene TRBJ2-7, with TRBD1 identical over 8 bases. CDR3 length equals 13 residues. The junction had 4 bases not matched to a gene; V was cut back by 7 bases and J by 2 bases. Germline CDR1 reads SNHLY; CDR2 reads FYNNEI. The CDR3 sequence is CASNDRGTYEQYF. CDR3 bases: TGTGCCAGCAACGACAGGGGAACCTACGAGCAGTACTTC.

The CDR3 spells CASSLRWGNQPQHF. CDR3 DNA: TGTGCCAGCAGCCTTAGGTGGGGCAATCAGCCCCAGCATTTT. This chain uses TRBV7-2 with TRBJ1-5; D is ambiguous. CDR1 SGHTA and CDR2 FQGNSA come from the germline V gene. Trimming removed 5 bases at V and 2 bases at J, with 10 bases between. The CDR3 is made up of 14 amino acids.

This chain uses TRBV5-8 with TRBJ2-3; D perhaps matches TRBD2 (5 bases). There are 16 residues in the CDR3. Per germline, CDR1 SGHTS and CDR2 YDEGEE. V was trimmed by 0 bases and J by 2 bases, leaving 13 bases between them. The CDR3 DNA reads as TGTGCCAGCAGCTTGGAAAGCGGCCTTTCCACAGATACGCAGTATTTT. Translating gives CASSLESGLSTDTQYF.

The genes are TRBV11-2 and TRBJ2-7; D remains ambiguous. CDR1 is SGHAT, CDR2 FQNNGV, per germline. V lost 0 bases and J lost 8, with 11 bases in between. The CDR3 is 13 residues long. In DNA, the CDR3 is TGTGCCAGCAGCTTAGAGTCCCAATCTAAGCAGTACTTC. It is translated as CASSLESQSKQYF.

The chain employs TRBV12-5 and TRBJ1-1; the D gene is possibly TRBD1 (5 bases). The CDR3 sequence is 13 residues long. The V and J ends lost 7 bases and 4 bases respectively, with 13 bases between them. CDR1 is LGHNT and CDR2 is FRNRAP in the germline V gene. The CDR3 is CASVLGGSTEAFF. In DNA form, the CDR3 reads TGTGCTAGTGTTCTGGGGGGATCCACTGAAGCTTTCTTT.

This chain joins TRBV2 and TRBJ1-2, with 10 positions matching TRBD1. The CDR3 contains 12 residues. V lost 6 bases, J lost 8 bases, and 3 bases stayed unmatched. Germline lookup yields CDR1 SNHLY and CDR2 FYNNEI. CDR3 amino acids: CASSGQGGGYTF. The CDR3, as DNA: TGTGCCAGCAGCGGACAGGGGGGAGGCTACACCTTC.

As DNA, the CDR3 is TGTGCCAGCGGCGGGACAGCTAAAAGGACTGAAGCTTTCTTT. Its translation is CASGGTAKRTEAFF. The chain recombines TRBV6-5 with TRBJ1-1; 7 bases map to TRBD1. The ends lost 8 bases at V and 5 bases at J; junction bases unmatched: 11. This CDR3 comprises 14 residues. Germline CDR1 and CDR2: MNHEY and SVGAGI.

The J gene is TRBJ1-4, the V gene TRBV9; TRBD1 matches 7 bases. The germline V gene encodes CDR1 SGDLS and CDR2 YYNGEE. The CDR3 has 15 residues. V dropped 4 bases and J dropped 3; count of bases not matched to a gene: 6. DNA for the CDR3: TGTGCCAGCAGCATAACCGGGACAGCTAATGAAAAACTGTTTTTT. Amino acid sequence: CASSITGTANEKLFF.

The J gene is TRBJ1-5, the V gene TRBV9; perhaps TRBD1 as D (5 bases). In germline, CDR1 is SGDLS, CDR2 YYNGEE. The CDR3 covers 13 residues. With 0 bases removed from V and 6 bases from J, the gap between germline ends came to 7 bases. Here the CDR3 DNA reads TGTGCCAGCAGCGTAGGGGGGGGTCAGCCCCAGCATTTT. Amino acid sequence: CASSVGGGQPQHF.

J is TRBJ2-2 and V is TRBV6-1; 7 nucleotides match TRBD1. V dropped 1 base and J dropped 5; count of bases not matched to a gene: 7. The length of the CDR3 is 16 residues. CDR1 is MNHNS, CDR2 SASEGT, per germline. The CDR3 spells CASSEEGGVKTGELFF. The CDR3 DNA sequence: TGTGCCAGCAGTGAAGAAGGGGGCGTAAAAACCGGGGAGCTGTTTTTT.